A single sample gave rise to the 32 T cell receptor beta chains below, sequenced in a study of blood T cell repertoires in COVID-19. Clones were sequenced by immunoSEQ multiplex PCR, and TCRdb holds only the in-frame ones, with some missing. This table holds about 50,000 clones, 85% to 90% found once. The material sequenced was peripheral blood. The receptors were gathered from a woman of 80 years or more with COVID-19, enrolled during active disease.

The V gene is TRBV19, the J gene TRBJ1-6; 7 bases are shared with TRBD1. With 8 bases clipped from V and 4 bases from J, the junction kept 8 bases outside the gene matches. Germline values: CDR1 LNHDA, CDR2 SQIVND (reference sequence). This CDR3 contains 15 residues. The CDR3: CASAPRDSYNSPLHF. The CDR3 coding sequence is TGTGCCAGTGCCCCTAGGGACAGTTATAATTCACCCCTCCACTTT.

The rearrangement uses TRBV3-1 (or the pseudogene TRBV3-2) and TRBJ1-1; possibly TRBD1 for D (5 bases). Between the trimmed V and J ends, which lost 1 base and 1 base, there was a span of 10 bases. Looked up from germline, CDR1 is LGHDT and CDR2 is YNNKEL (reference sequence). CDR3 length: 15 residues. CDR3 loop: CASSQGQSGNTEAFF. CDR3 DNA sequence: TGTGCCAGCAGCCAAGGACAGTCGGGGAACACTGAAGCTTTCTTT.

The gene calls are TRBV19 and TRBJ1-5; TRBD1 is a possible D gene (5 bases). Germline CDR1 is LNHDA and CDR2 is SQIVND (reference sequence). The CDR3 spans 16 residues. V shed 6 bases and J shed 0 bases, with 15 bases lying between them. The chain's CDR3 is CASRTGGGYSNQPQHF. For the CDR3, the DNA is TGTGCCAGTAGAACTGGGGGAGGGTATAGCAATCAGCCCCAGCATTTT.

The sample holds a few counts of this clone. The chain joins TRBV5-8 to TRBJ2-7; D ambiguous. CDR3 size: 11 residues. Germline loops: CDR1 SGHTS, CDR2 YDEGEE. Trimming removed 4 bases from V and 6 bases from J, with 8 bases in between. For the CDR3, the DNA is TGTGCCAGCAGCCCCATAGTCGAGCAGTACTTC. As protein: CASSPIVEQYF.

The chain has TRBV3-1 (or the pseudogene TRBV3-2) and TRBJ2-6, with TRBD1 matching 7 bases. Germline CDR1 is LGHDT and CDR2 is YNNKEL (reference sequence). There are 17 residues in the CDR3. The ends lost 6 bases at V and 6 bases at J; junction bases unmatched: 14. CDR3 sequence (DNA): TGTGCCAGCAGGCCCGGGACAGTCCCTCGCGTGGCCAACGTCCTGACTTTC. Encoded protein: CASRPGTVPRVANVLTF.

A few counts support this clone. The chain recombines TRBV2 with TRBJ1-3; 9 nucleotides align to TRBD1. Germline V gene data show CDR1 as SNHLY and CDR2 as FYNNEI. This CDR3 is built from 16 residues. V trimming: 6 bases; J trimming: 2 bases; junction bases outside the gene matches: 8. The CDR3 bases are TGTGCCAGCAGACAACAGGGGGCCTTGGCTGGAAACACCATATATTTT. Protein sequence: CASRQQGALAGNTIYF.

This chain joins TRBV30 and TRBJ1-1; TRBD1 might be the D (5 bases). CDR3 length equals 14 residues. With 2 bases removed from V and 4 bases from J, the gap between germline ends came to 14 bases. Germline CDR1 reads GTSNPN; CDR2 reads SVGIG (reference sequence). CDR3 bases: TGTGCCTGGAGTCTGGGGGGAGGCAGCACTGAAGCTTTCTTT. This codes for CAWSLGGGSTEAFF.

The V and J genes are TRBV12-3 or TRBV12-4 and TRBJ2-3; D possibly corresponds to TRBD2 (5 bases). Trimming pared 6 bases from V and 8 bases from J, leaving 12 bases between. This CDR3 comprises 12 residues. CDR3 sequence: CASRSWESTQYF. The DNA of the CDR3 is TGTGCCAGCAGATCCTGGGAGAGTACGCAGTATTTT.

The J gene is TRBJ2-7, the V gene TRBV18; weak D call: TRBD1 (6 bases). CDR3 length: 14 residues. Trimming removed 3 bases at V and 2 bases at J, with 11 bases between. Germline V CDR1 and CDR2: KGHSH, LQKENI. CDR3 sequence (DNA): TGTGCCAGCTCACCCCGGACAGAGACCTACGAGCAGTACTTC. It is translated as CASSPRTETYEQYF.

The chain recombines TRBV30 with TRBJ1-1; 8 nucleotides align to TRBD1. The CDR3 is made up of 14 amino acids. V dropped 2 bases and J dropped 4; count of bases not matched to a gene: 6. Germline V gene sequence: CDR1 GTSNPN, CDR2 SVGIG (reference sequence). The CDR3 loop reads CAWSRQGWTTEAFF. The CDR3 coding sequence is TGTGCCTGGAGTCGACAGGGGTGGACCACTGAAGCTTTCTTT.

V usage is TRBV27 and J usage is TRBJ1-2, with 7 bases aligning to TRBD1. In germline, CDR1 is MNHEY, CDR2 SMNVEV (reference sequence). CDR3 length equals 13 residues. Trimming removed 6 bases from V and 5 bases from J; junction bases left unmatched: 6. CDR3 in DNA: TGTGCCAGCAGCCTGTCCAGGGGGTATGGCTACACCTTC. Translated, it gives CASSLSRGYGYTF.

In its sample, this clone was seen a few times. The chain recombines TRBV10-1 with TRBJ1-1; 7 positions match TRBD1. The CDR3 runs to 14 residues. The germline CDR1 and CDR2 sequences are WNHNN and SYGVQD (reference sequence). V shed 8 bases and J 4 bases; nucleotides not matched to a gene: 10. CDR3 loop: CASRDRVRGTEAFF. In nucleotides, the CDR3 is TGCGCCAGCCGAGACAGGGTCAGAGGCACTGAAGCTTTCTTT.

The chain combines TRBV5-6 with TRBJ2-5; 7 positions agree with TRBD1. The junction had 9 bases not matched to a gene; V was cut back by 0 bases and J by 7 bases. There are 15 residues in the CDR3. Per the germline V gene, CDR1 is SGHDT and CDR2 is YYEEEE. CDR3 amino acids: CASSLEQGVGGTQYF. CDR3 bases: TGTGCCAGCAGCTTGGAGCAGGGGGTTGGAGGGACCCAGTACTTC.

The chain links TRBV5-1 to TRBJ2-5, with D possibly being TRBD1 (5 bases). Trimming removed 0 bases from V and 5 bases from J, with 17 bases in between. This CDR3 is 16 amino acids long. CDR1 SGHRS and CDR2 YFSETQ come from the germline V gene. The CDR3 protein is CASSLAIGAARETQYF. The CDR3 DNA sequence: TGCGCCAGCAGCTTGGCCATAGGGGCAGCCAGGGAGACCCAGTACTTC.

The CDR3 coding sequence is TGTGCCAGCAGCACCGGACAGGTTTGGGCGAACTATGGCTACACCTTC. The encoded protein is CASSTGQVWANYGYTF. This chain uses TRBV7-9 with TRBJ1-2, with 7 nucleotides matching TRBD1. The V segment lost 5 bases and the J segment 2 bases; nucleotides outside the gene matches: 11. CDR3 size: 16 residues. Germline values: CDR1 SEHNR, CDR2 FQNEAQ (reference sequence).

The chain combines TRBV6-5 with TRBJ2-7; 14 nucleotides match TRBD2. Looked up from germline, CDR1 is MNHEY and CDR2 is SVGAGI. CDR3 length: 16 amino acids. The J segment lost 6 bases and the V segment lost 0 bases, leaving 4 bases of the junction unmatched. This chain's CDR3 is CASSYSRTSGGSEQYF. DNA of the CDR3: TGTGCCAGCAGTTACTCTAGGACTAGCGGGGGGTCCGAGCAGTACTTC.

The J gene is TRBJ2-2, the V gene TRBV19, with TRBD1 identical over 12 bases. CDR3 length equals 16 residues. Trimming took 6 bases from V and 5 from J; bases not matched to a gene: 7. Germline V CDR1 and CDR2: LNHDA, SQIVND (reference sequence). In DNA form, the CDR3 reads TGTGCCAGTAGGCCGGGACAGGGGGCGAGGACCGGGGAGCTGTTTTTT. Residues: CASRPGQGARTGELFF.

The CDR3 region has the DNA TGTGCCAGCAGCGCCGGACTAGCGGGCTCCAATGAGCAGTTCTTC. It is translated as CASSAGLAGSNEQFF. The chain carries TRBV28 and TRBJ2-1; 11 bases line up with TRBD2. Per the germline V gene, CDR1 is MDHEN and CDR2 is SYDVKM. The CDR3 runs 15 residues. J was trimmed by 6 bases and V by 6 bases; bases with no gene match: 7.

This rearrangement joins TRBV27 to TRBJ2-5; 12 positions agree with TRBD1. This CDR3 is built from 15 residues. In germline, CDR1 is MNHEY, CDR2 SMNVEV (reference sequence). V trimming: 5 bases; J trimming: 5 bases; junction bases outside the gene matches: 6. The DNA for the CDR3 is TGTGCCAGCAGTCTGGGACAGGGGGCTGCGGAGACCCAGTACTTC. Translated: CASSLGQGAAETQYF.

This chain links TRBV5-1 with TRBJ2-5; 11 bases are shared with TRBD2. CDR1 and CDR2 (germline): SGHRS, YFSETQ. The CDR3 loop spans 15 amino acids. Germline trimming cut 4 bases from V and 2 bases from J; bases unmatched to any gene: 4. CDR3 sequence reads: CASSLGTSGQETQYF. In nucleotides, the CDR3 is TGCGCCAGCAGCCTGGGGACTAGCGGACAAGAGACCCAGTACTTC. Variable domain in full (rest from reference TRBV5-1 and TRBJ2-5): KAGVTQTPRYLIKTRGQQVTLSCSPISGHRSVSWYQQTPGQGLQFLFEYFSETQRNKGNFPGRFSGRQFSNSRSEMNVSTLELGDSALYLCASSLGTSGQETQYFGPGTRLLVL.

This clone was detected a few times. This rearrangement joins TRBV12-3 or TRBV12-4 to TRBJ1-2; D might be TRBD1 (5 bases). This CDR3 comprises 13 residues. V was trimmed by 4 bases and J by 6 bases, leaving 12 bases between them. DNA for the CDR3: TGTGCCAGCAGTTCGCAGGTGGGGCATGGCTACACCTTC. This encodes CASSSQVGHGYTF.

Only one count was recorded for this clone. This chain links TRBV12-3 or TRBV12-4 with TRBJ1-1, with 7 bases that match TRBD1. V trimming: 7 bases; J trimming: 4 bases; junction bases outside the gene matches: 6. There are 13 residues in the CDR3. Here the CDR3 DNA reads TGTGCCAGCAAAATGACAGGGCTCACTGAAGCTTTCTTT. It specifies CASKMTGLTEAFF.

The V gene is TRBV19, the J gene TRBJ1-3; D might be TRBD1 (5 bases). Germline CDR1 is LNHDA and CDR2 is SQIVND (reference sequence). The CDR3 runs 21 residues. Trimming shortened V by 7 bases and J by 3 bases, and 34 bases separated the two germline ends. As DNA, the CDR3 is TGTGCCAGTACCCCTAACCGGGGGAGCCCGAAATCCGACCGAGGTGGAAACACCATATATTTT. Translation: CASTPNRGSPKSDRGGNTIYF.

CDR3: CASSYLLQGNQPQHF. CDR3 DNA: TGTGCCAGCAGTTACCTACTACAGGGCAATCAGCCCCAGCATTTT. The V gene is TRBV2, the J gene TRBJ1-5, with a possible D match to TRBD1 (5 bases). Germline V CDR1 and CDR2: SNHLY, FYNNEI. The V gene lost 5 bases and the J gene lost 2 bases, with 13 bases spanning the gap. The CDR3 totals 15 residues.

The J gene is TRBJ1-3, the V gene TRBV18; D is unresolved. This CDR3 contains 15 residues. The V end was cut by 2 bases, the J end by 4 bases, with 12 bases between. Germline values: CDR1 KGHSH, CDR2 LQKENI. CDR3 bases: TGTGCCAGCTCACCAGGAGCCCCGGGGGGAAACACCATATATTTT. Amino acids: CASSPGAPGGNTIYF.

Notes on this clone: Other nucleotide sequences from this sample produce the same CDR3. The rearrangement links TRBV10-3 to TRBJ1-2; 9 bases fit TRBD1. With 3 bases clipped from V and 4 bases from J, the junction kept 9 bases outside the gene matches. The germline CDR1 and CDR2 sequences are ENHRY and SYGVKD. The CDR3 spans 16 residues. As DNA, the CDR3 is TGTGCCATCAGTGATCCGGACAGGGGTCGGGTCTATGGCTACACCTTC. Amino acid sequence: CAISDPDRGRVYGYTF.

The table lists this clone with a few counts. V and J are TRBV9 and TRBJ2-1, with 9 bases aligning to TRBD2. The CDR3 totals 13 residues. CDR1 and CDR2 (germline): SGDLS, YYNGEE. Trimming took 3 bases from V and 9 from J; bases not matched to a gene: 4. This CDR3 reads CASSARSGSEQFF. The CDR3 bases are TGTGCCAGCAGCGCCCGTAGCGGGAGTGAGCAGTTCTTC.

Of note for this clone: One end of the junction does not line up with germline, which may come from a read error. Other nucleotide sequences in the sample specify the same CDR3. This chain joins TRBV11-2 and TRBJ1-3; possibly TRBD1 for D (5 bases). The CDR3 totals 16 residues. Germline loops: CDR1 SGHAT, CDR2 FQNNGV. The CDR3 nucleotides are TGTGCCAGCAGCCTAGATGGCAGGGTAGTTGGAAACACCATATATTTT. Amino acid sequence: CASSLDGRVVGNTIYF.

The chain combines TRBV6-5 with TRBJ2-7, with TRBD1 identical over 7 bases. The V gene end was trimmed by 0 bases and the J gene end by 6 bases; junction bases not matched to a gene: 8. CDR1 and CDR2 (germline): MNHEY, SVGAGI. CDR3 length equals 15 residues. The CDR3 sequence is CASSYSIQGVVEQYF. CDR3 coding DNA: TGTGCCAGCAGTTACTCGATCCAGGGGGTGGTCGAGCAGTACTTC.

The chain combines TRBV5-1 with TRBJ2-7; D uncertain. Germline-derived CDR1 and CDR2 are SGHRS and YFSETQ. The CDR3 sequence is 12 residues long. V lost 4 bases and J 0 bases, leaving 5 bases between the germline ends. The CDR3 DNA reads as TGCGCCAGCAGCATCAACTCCTACGAGCAGTACTTC. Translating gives CASSINSYEQYF.

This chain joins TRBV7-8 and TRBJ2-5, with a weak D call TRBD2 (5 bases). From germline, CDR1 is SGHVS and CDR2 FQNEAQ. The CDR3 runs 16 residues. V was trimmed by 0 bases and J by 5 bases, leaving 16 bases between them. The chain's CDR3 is CASSLAIVGVGETQYF. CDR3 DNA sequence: TGTGCCAGCAGCTTAGCTATCGTGGGAGTTGGGGAGACCCAGTACTTC.

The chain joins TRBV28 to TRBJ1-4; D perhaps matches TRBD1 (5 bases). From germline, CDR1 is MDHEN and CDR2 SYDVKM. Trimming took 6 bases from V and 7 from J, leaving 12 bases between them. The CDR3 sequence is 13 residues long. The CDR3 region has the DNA TGTGCCAGCAGGGGGGGAGTGATTGAAAAACTGTTTTTT. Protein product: CASRGGVIEKLFF.